These 26 T cell receptor beta chains originate from one sample sequenced in a study of blood T cell repertoires in COVID-19. Profiled with immunoSEQ multiplex PCR; TCRdb holds only in-frame clones, not every one. The table includes more than 200,000 clones, about nine tenths detected once. The source material was peripheral blood. Receptors were obtained from a man aged 45-60 years with acute or convalescent COVID-19.

The chain joins TRBV19 to TRBJ2-1, with TRBD2 as a possible D gene (6 bases). V was shortened by 5 bases and J by 0 bases, with 11 bases between the two germline ends. CDR3 length: 15 residues. Germline V gene data show CDR1 as LNHDA and CDR2 as SQIVND (reference sequence). The CDR3 DNA reads TGTGCCAGTAGTGGAGGGTCGAGCTCCTACAATGAGCAGTTCTTC. It specifies CASSGGSSSYNEQFF.

This CDR3 reads CASGSELALLTEQFF. Written as DNA, the CDR3 is TGTGCTAGTGGTTCAGAACTAGCCCTCCTTACTGAGCAGTTCTTC. V is TRBV12-5 and J is TRBJ2-1; TRBD2 might be the D (6 bases). Germline V gene lookup returns CDR1 LGHNT and CDR2 FRNRAP. V was trimmed by 4 bases and J by 9 bases, leaving 19 bases between them. This CDR3 region has 15 residues.

The rearrangement uses TRBV5-1 and TRBJ2-2; TRBD1 matches at 9 bases. Germline CDR1 reads SGHRS; CDR2 reads YFSETQ. V shed 4 bases and J 2 bases; nucleotides not matched to a gene: 3. The CDR3 has 15 amino acids. This chain's CDR3 is CASSNRGPNTGELFF. The CDR3 DNA reads TGCGCCAGCAGCAACAGGGGGCCCAACACCGGGGAGCTGTTTTTT. Full variable domain (remainder filled in from reference TRBV5-1 and TRBJ2-2): KAGVTQTPRYLIKTRGQQVTLSCSPISGHRSVSWYQQTPGQGLQFLFEYFSETQRNKGNFPGRFSGRQFSNSRSEMNVSTLELGDSALYLCASSNRGPNTGELFFGEGSRLTVL.

This rearrangement joins TRBV10-3 to TRBJ1-4, with TRBD1 matching over 8 bases. With 6 bases clipped from V and 4 bases from J, the junction kept 7 bases outside the gene matches. Germline V gene sequence: CDR1 ENHRY, CDR2 SYGVKD. This CDR3 region has 15 residues. Here the CDR3 reads CAIRPQGVGNEKLFF. The CDR3 bases are TGTGCCATCAGGCCACAGGGGGTAGGTAATGAAAAACTGTTTTTT.

CDR3 region: CASSLTWDIHSYNEQFF. In DNA, the CDR3 is TGCGCCAGCAGCCTAACCTGGGACATCCACTCCTACAATGAGCAGTTCTTC. The chain has TRBV4-1 and TRBJ2-1, with a tentative D call TRBD1 (6 bases). Trimming left V 4 bases short and J 0 bases short, with 16 bases between. CDR1 and CDR2 from the germline V gene are MGHRA and YSYEKL. The CDR3 spans 17 residues.

The rearrangement links TRBV19 to TRBJ1-1; maybe TRBD1 (6 bases). The germline CDR1 and CDR2 sequences are LNHDA and SQIVND (reference sequence). Trimming took 1 base from V and 0 from J, leaving 9 bases between them. This CDR3 is built from 15 residues. CDR3: CASSIVDSLNTEAFF. The CDR3 DNA reads as TGTGCCAGTAGTATAGTGGACAGCTTGAACACTGAAGCTTTCTTT.

The chain has TRBV5-4 and TRBJ1-1; 7 nucleotides line up with TRBD1. Germline trimming cut 4 bases from V and 6 bases from J; bases unmatched to any gene: 6. This CDR3 contains 13 residues. Germline CDR1 reads SGHNT; CDR2 reads YYREEE (reference sequence). The CDR3 DNA is TGTGCCAGCAGCCGGGACAGTACCGCTGAAGCTTTCTTT. Its protein product is CASSRDSTAEAFF.

The chain links TRBV25-1 to TRBJ1-4; possibly TRBD1 for D (6 bases). Germline V CDR1 and CDR2: MGHDK, SYGVNS. Trimming shortened V by 1 base and J by 0 bases, and 15 bases separated the two germline ends. The CDR3 covers 18 residues. The CDR3 region is CASSEWQGGGATNEKLFF. The CDR3 DNA reads as TGTGCCAGCAGTGAATGGCAGGGAGGGGGGGCAACTAATGAAAAACTGTTTTTT.

This chain joins TRBV19 and TRBJ1-6; weak D call: TRBD1 (6 bases). This CDR3 comprises 16 residues. V was shortened by 3 bases and J by 6 bases, with 15 bases between the two germline ends. The germline V gene has CDR1 LNHDA and CDR2 SQIVND (reference sequence). CDR3 loop: CASSMKSGEGNSPLHF. CDR3 DNA sequence: TGTGCCAGTAGTATGAAGTCAGGGGAGGGTAATTCACCCCTCCACTTT. The complete variable domain, with remaining parts taken from reference TRBV19 and TRBJ1-6, reads DGGITQSPKYLFRKEGQNVTLSCEQNLNHDAMYWYRQDPGQGLRLIYYSQIVNDFQKGDIAEGYSVSREKKESFPLTVTSAQKNPTAFYLCASSMKSGEGNSPLHFGNGTRLTVT.

The rearrangement joins TRBV2 to TRBJ1-2; D possibly corresponds to TRBD1 (5 bases). There are 13 residues in the CDR3. In germline, CDR1 is SNHLY, CDR2 FYNNEI. V was clipped by 1 base and J by 7 bases, with 10 bases between them. CDR3 sequence (DNA): TGTGCCAGCAGTGAAGGTCAGGGTTTTGGCTACACCTTC. This gives the protein CASSEGQGFGYTF.

The V gene is TRBV29-1, the J gene TRBJ1-1; D ambiguous. Trimming removed 4 bases at V and 1 base at J, with 7 bases between. Per the germline V gene, CDR1 is SQVTM and CDR2 is ANQGSEA. CDR3 size: 12 residues. The CDR3 loop reads CSVANGNTEAFF. The CDR3 DNA is TGCAGCGTTGCTAACGGGAACACTGAAGCTTTCTTT.

The genes are TRBV27 and TRBJ1-3; 7 bases map to TRBD1. Trimming took 5 bases from V and 2 from J; bases not matched to a gene: 3. The CDR3 length is 14 residues. Germline V lookup: CDR1 MNHEY, CDR2 SMNVEV (reference sequence). CDR3 in amino acids: CASSPQGAGNTIYF. The DNA of the CDR3 is TGTGCCAGCAGTCCCCAGGGGGCTGGAAACACCATATATTTT.

The chain employs TRBV5-1 and TRBJ1-2; 8 positions agree with TRBD1. Germline V gives CDR1 SGHRS, CDR2 YFSETQ. The CDR3 has 14 residues. The trim removed 4 bases at V and 5 bases at J, leaving 7 bases unmatched. In nucleotides, the CDR3 is TGCGCCAGCAGCCCCACAGGGGGGGAGTATGGCTACACCTTC. The encoded protein is CASSPTGGEYGYTF.

The chain recombines TRBV5-6 with TRBJ2-5, with 7 bases aligning to TRBD1. The germline CDR1 and CDR2 sequences are SGHDT and YYEEEE. V shed 0 bases and J 5 bases; nucleotides not matched to a gene: 7. CDR3 size: 15 residues. Here the CDR3 DNA reads TGTGCCAGCAGCTTGGCGCCAGGGGGTGGGGAGACCCAGTACTTC. This encodes CASSLAPGGGETQYF.

The J gene is TRBJ1-3, the V gene TRBV6-1; D is undetermined. CDR3 length: 16 residues. V lost 0 bases and J lost 1, with 10 bases in between. Per germline, CDR1 MNHNS and CDR2 SASEGT. CDR3 in amino acids: CASSEALVRSGNTIYF. The CDR3 region has the DNA TGTGCCAGCAGTGAAGCGCTCGTCAGATCTGGAAACACCATATATTTT.

V and J are TRBV6-1 and TRBJ1-1, with unresolved D. The V end was cut by 2 bases, the J end by 7 bases, with 8 bases between. CDR1 is MNHNS, CDR2 SASEGT, per germline. The CDR3 length is 12 residues. CDR3 sequence: CASSESGDEAFF. CDR3 DNA: TGTGCCAGCAGTGAATCCGGGGATGAAGCTTTCTTT.

This rearrangement joins TRBV5-1 to TRBJ2-7, with D tentatively TRBD1 (6 bases). Germline assignment: CDR1 SGHRS and CDR2 YFSETQ. With 1 base removed from V and 2 bases from J, the gap between germline ends came to 7 bases. The CDR3 is 13 residues long. The CDR3 protein is CASSLRQAYEQYF. CDR3 in DNA: TGCGCCAGCAGCTTGAGACAGGCCTACGAGCAGTACTTC.

The chain combines TRBV7-9 with TRBJ1-3; D gene uncertain. The CDR3 covers 16 residues. The germline CDR1 and CDR2 sequences are SEHNR and FQNEAQ (reference sequence). Trimming removed 5 bases from V and 0 bases from J, with 14 bases in between. The CDR3 nucleotides read TGTGCCAGCAGCATCAACCGGGAGAGCTCTGGAAACACCATATATTTT. The encoded protein is CASSINRESSGNTIYF. Full variable domain (missing parts from reference TRBV7-9 and TRBJ1-3): DTGVSQNPRHKITKRGQNVTFRCDPISEHNRLYWYRQTLGQGPEFLTYFQNEAQLEKSRLLSDRFSAERPKGSFSTLEIQRTEQGDSAMYLCASSINRESSGNTIYFGEGSWLTVV.

The genes are TRBV28 and TRBJ2-6; possible D gene TRBD1, 6 bases. V shed 4 bases and J shed 12 bases, with 13 bases lying between them. Per the germline V gene, CDR1 is MDHEN and CDR2 is SYDVKM. The CDR3 covers 13 residues. The CDR3, as DNA: TGTGCCAGCAGTTCAGGGACACTACGCGTCCTGACTTTC. It codes for CASSSGTLRVLTF.

This chain uses TRBV18 with TRBJ1-1; D may be TRBD1 (5 bases). V was shortened by 2 bases and J by 2 bases, with 12 bases between the two germline ends. Germline lookup yields CDR1 KGHSH and CDR2 LQKENI. The CDR3 spans 15 residues. CDR3 sequence (DNA): TGTGCCAGCTCACCATTTGGGGGGAGCAACACTGAAGCTTTCTTT. This sequence encodes CASSPFGGSNTEAFF.

The J gene is TRBJ2-7, the V gene TRBV5-1, with 12 bases lining up with TRBD1. The CDR3 runs to 15 residues. Trimming took 0 bases from V and 5 from J; bases not matched to a gene: 3. In germline, CDR1 is SGHRS, CDR2 YFSETQ. CDR3 nucleotide sequence: TGCGCCAGCAGCTTGGAGGGACAGGGGGCTGACGAGCAGTACTTC. It translates to CASSLEGQGADEQYF. Based on the CDR3 plus reference TRBV5-1 and TRBJ2-7, the full variable domain is KAGVTQTPRYLIKTRGQQVTLSCSPISGHRSVSWYQQTPGQGLQFLFEYFSETQRNKGNFPGRFSGRQFSNSRSEMNVSTLELGDSALYLCASSLEGQGADEQYFGPGTRLTVT.

V gene TRBV5-1 combines with J gene TRBJ2-1; no clear D. Trimming pared 1 base from V and 7 bases from J, leaving 12 bases between. CDR1 is SGHRS, CDR2 YFSETQ, per germline. The CDR3 extends over 14 amino acids. The CDR3 sequence is CASSLSVGSNEQFF. CDR3 DNA: TGCGCCAGCAGCTTGTCGGTCGGTTCGAATGAGCAGTTCTTC.

The chain carries TRBV19 and TRBJ2-3; D might be TRBD1 (5 bases). CDR1 and CDR2 from the germline V gene are LNHDA and SQIVND (reference sequence). The CDR3 is 13 residues long. Trimming took 1 base from V and 5 from J, leaving 7 bases between them. The CDR3 DNA is TGTGCCAGTAGTATAGCAGGGTTAGATACGCAGTATTTT. Translating it yields CASSIAGLDTQYF.

The gene calls are TRBV2 and TRBJ1-2, with a possible D match to TRBD1 (5 bases). Trimming took 2 bases from V and 6 from J, leaving 13 bases between them. In germline, CDR1 is SNHLY, CDR2 FYNNEI. The CDR3 length is 14 residues. DNA of the CDR3: TGTGCCAGCAGTGAAAGCAGGGTTGAAGATGGCTACACCTTC. As protein: CASSESRVEDGYTF.

This chain joins TRBV6-5 and TRBJ1-6; D is undetermined. Germline CDR1 and CDR2: MNHEY and SVGAGI. CDR3 size: 15 residues. V dropped 6 bases and J dropped 0 bases, with 9 bases sitting between them. The CDR3 region has the DNA TGTGCCAGCAGAGGCGGTAGCTCCTATAATTCACCCCTCCACTTT. It codes for CASRGGSSYNSPLHF.

The chain joins TRBV4-1 to TRBJ2-3; maybe TRBD2 (7 bases). V gave up 1 base and J gave up 1 base, with 12 bases separating them. CDR3 length: 16 amino acids. Germline V gene lookup returns CDR1 MGHRA and CDR2 YSYEKL. The CDR3 sequence is CASSQATGGGTDTQYF. The CDR3 nucleotides are TGCGCCAGCAGCCAAGCAACGGGGGGCGGCACAGATACGCAGTATTTT.